This TCR beta chain was retrieved from a study of identical twins. It was template switching that added a universal primer site, and there were unique molecular identifiers on the cDNA. TCRdb reanalysed the 5' RACE reads using MiXCR and keeps one entry per CDR3 protein. The data hold fewer than 900,000 distinct CDR3 sequences, with around 21% observed a single time. Everyone who donated was a healthy Caucasian. Germline V CDR1 and CDR2: SGDLS, YYNGEE. V lost 3 bases, J lost 5 bases, and 9 bases stayed unmatched. The CDR3 runs 15 residues. These same data were also listed under a study on T cells expressing NK-cell markers. This second study notes: These clonotypes additionally ranked first within the CD3+CD56-NKG2C+ fraction of a handful of donors.

The chain couples TRBV9 to TRBJ2-3; 7 positions match TRBD2. The source is a woman between 18 and 29 years old in good health. Sequenced material: PBMCs. The CDR3 loop reads CASSALAEPRDTQYF. The CDR3, as DNA: TGTGCCAGCAGCGCTCTAGCGGAACCGAGAGATACGCAGTATTTT.